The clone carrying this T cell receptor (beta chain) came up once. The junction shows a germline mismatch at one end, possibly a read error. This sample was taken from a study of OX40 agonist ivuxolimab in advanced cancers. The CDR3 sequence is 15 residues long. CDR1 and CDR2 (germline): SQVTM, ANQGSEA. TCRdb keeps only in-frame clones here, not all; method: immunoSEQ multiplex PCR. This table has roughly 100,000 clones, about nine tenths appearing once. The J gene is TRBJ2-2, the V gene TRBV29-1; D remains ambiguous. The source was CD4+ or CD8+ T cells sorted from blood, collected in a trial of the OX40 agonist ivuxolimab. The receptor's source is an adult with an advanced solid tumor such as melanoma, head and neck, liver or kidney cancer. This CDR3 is CSVQEGGVRSGELFF. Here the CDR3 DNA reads TGCAGCGTTCAAGAAGGTGGGGTCAGATCCGGGGAGCTGTTTTTT.